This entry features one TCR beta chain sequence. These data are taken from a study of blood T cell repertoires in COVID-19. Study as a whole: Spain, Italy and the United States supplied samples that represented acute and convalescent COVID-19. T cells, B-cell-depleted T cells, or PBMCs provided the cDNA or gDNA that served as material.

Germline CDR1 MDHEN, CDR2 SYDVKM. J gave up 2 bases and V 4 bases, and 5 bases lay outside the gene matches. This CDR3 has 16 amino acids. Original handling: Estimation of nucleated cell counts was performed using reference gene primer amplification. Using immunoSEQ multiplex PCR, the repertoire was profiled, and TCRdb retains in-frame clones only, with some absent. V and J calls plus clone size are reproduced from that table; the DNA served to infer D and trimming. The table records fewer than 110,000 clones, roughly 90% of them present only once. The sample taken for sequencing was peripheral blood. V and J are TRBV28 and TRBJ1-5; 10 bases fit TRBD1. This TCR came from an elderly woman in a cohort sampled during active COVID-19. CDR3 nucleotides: TGTGCCAGCAGTTGGGGGACAGGGGAACGCAATCAGCCCCAGCATTTT. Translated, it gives CASSWGTGERNQPQHF.